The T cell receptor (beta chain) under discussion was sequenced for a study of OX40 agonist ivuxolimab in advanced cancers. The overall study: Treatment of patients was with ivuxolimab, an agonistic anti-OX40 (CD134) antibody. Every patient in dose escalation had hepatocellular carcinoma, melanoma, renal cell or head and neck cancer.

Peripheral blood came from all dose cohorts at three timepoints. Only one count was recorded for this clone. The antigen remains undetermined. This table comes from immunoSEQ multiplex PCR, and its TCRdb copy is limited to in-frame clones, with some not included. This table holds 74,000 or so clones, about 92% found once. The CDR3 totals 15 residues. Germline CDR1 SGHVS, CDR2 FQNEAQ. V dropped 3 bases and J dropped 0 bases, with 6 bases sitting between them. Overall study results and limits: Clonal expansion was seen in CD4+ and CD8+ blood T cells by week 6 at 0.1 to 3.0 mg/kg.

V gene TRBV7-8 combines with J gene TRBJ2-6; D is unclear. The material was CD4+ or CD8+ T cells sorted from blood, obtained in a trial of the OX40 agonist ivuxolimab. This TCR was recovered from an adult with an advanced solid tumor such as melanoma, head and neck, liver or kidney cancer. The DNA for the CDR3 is TGTGCCAGCAGCTTTCGGAGCTCTGGGGCCAACGTCCTGACTTTC. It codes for CASSFRSSGANVLTF.